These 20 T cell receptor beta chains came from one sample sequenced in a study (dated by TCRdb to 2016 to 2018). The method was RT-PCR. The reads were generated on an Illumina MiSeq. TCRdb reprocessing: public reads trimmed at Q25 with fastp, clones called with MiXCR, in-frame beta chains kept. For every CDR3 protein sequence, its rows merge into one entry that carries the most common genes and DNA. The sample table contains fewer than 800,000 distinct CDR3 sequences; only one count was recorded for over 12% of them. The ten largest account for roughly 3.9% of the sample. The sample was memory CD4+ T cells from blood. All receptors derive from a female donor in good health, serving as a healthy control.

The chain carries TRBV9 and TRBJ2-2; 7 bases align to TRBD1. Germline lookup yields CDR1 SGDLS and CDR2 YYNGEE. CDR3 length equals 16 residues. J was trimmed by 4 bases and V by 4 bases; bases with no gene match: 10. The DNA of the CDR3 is TGTGCCAGCAGCAACCGACAGGGTTCAAGCACCGGGGAGCTGTTTTTT. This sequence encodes CASSNRQGSSTGELFF.

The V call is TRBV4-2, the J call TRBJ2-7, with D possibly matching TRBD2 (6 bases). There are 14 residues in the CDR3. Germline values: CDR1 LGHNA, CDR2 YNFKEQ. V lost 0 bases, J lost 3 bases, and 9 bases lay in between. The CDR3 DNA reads TGTGCCAGCAGCCAAGAGAGGAGGGACTACGAGCAGTACTTC. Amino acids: CASSQERRDYEQYF.

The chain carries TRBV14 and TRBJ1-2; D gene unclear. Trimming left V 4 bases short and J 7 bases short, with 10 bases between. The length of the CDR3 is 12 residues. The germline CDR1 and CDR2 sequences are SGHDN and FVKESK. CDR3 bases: TGTGCCAGCAGCCCGGGGATACGTGGCTACACCTTC. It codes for CASSPGIRGYTF.

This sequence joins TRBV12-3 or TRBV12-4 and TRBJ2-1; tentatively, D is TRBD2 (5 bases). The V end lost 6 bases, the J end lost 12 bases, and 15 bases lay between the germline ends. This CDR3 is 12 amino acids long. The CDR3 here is CASSPSGDTQFF. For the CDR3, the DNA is TGTGCCAGCAGCCCCTCCGGGGATACGCAGTTCTTC.

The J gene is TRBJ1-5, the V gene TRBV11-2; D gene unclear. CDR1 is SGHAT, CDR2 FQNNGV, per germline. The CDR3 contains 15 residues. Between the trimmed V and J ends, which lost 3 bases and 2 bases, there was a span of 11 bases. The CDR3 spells CASSFRPDGNQPQHF. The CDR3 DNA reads TGTGCCAGCAGCTTCCGCCCTGATGGCAATCAGCCCCAGCATTTT.

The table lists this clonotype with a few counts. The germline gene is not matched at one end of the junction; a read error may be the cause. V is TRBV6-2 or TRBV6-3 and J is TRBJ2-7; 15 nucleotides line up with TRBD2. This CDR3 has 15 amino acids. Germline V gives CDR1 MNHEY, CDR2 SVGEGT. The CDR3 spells CASRPPGTSGGSMSF. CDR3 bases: TGTGCCAGCAGACCGCCCGGGACTAGCGGGGGGTCGATGTCCTTC.

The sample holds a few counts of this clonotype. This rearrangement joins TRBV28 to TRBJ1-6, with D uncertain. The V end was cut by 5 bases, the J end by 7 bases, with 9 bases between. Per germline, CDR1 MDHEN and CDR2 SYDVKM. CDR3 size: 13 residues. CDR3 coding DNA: TGTGCCAGCAGTCCGTTTGGGAATTCACCCCTCCACTTT. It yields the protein CASSPFGNSPLHF.

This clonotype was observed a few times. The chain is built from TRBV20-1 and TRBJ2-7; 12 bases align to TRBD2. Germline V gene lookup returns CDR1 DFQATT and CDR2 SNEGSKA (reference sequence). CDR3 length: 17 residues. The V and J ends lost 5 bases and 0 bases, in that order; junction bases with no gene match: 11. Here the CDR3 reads CSAPPGLAGGSSYEQYF. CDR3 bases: TGCAGTGCTCCTCCGGGGCTAGCGGGGGGGAGCTCCTACGAGCAGTACTTC.

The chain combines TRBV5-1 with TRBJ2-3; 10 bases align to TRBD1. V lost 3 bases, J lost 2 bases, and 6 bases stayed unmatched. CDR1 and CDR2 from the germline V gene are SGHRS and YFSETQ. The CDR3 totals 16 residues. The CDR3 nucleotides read TGCGCCAGCAGCTCCTCCGGGACAGGGGTCACAGATACGCAGTATTTT. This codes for CASSSSGTGVTDTQYF.

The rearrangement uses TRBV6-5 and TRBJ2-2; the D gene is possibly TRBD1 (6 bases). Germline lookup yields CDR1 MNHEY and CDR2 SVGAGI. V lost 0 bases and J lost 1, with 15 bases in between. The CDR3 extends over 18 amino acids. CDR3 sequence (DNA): TGTGCCAGCAGTTACTCGATCGGGGTGACAGGGAACACCGGGGAGCTGTTTTTT. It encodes CASSYSIGVTGNTGELFF.

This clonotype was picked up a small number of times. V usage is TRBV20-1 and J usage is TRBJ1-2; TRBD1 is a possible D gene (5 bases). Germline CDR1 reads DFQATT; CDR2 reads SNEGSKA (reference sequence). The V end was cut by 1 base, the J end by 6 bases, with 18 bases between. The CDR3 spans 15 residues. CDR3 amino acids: CSARAGNGAVNGYTF. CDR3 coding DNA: TGCAGTGCTAGAGCGGGCAACGGGGCAGTCAATGGCTACACCTTC.

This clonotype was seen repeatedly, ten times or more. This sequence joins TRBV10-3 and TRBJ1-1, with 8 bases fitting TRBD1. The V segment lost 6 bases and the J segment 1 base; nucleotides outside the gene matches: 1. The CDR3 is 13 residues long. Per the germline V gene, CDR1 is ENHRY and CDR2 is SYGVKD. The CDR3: CAISGQGNTEAFF. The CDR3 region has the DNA TGTGCCATCAGCGGACAGGGGAACACTGAAGCTTTCTTT.

CDR3 amino acids: CASSTYKGPRAEQYF. CDR3 nucleotide sequence: TGTGCCAGCAGCACCTACAAGGGCCCGCGGGCCGAGCAGTACTTC. The V call is TRBV11-2, the J call TRBJ2-7; TRBD2 might be the D (5 bases). The CDR3 spans 15 residues. Trimming pared 5 bases from V and 6 bases from J, leaving 20 bases between. Germline lookup yields CDR1 SGHAT and CDR2 FQNNGV.

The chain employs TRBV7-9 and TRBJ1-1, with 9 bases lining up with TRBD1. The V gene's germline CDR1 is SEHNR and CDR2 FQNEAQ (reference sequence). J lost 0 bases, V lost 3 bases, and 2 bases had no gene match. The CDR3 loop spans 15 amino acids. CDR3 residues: CASSLTGGVNTEAFF. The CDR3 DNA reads TGTGCCAGCAGCTTGACAGGGGGAGTGAACACTGAAGCTTTCTTT. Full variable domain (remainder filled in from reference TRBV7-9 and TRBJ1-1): DTGVSQNPRHKITKRGQNVTFRCDPISEHNRLYWYRQTLGQGPEFLTYFQNEAQLEKSRLLSDRFSAERPKGSFSTLEIQRTEQGDSAMYLCASSLTGGVNTEAFFGQGTRLTVV.

The CDR3 coding sequence is TGTGCCAGCAGACGGGAAACAGGGTTAAACATTCAGTACTTC. Protein: CASRRETGLNIQYF. The V call is TRBV11-2, the J call TRBJ2-4, with a weak D call TRBD1 (6 bases). This CDR3 contains 14 residues. Trimming removed 6 bases at V and 6 bases at J, with 15 bases between. Per the germline V gene, CDR1 is SGHAT and CDR2 is FQNNGV.

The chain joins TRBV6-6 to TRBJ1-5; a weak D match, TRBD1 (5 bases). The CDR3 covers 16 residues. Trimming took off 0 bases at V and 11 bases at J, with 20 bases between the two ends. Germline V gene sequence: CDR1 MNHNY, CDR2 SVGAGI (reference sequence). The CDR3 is CASSYSFDGGLGTQHF. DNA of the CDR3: TGTGCCAGCAGTTACTCGTTTGACGGGGGACTGGGTACCCAGCATTTT.

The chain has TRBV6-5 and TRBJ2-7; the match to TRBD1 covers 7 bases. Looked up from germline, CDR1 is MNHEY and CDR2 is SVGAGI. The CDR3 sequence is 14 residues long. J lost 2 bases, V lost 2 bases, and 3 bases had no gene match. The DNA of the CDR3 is TGTGCCAGCAGTTACCAGGGGGTGACCTACGAGCAGTACTTC. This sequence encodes CASSYQGVTYEQYF.

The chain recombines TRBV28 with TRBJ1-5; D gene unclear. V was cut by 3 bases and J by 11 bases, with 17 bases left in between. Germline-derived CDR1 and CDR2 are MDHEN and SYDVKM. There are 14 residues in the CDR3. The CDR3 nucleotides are TGTGCCAGCAGTTTGATTATTGGCGTCTCGGCCCAGCATTTT. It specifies CASSLIIGVSAQHF.

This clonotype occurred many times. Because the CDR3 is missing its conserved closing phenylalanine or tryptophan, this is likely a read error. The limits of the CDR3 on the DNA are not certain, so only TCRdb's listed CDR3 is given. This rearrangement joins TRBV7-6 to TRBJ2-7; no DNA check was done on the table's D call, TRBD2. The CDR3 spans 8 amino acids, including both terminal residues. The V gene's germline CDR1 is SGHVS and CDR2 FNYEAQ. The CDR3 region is CASSDATS.

CDR3 nucleotides: TGTGCCAGCAGCACACGTTATTGGGGTGACACTGAAGCTTTCTTT. This gives the protein CASSTRYWGDTEAFF. The chain has TRBV3-1 and TRBJ1-1; no definite D call. Per germline, CDR1 LGHDT and CDR2 YNNKEL (reference sequence). Trimming stripped 5 bases from V and 3 bases from J, with 16 bases between. This CDR3 spans 15 amino acids.